The sequence of this T cell receptor beta chain was determined in a study of radiation and T cells in renal cell carcinoma. Overall study findings and caveats: From baseline, blood top tumor clonotypes peaked at 2 weeks post-radiation.

Assay used: immunoSEQ multiplex PCR; TCRdb lists only in-frame clones, some missing. The sample has approximately 49,000 clones; 80% are singletons. This clone was observed a single time. The antigen is unknown. Time point of the sample: blood 2 weeks post-SBRT. Treatment reported: 15 Gy SBRT to primary tumor, nephrectomy 4 weeks later. Sequenced material: blood, taken from a patient whose treatment included radiotherapy and nephrectomy. This receptor was obtained from an older woman with renal cell carcinoma.

DNA for the CDR3: TGTGCCAGCAGCGTAGGGGCCGGGGGAAATGGAAACACCATATATTTT. Amino acid sequence: CASSVGAGGNGNTIYF. The gene calls are TRBV9 and TRBJ1-3; TRBD1 might be the D (5 bases). The CDR3 is 16 residues long. The germline V and J ends were trimmed by 0 bases and 3 bases, with 13 bases remaining between them. Germline CDR1 is SGDLS and CDR2 is YYNGEE.